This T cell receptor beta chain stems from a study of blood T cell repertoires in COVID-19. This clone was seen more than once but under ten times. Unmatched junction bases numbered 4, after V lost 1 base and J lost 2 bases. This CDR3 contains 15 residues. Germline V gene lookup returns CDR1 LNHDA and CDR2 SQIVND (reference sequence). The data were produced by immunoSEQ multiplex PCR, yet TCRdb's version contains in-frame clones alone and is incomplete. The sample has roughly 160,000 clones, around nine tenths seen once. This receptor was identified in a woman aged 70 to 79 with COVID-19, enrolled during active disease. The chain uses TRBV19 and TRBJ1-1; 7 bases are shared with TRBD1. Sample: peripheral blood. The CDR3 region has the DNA TGTGCCAGTAGTATAGGGACAGGAGATAACACTGAAGCTTTCTTT. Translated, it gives CASSIGTGDNTEAFF.